This is a list of T cell receptor beta chains from one sample in a study of T cell changes during pregnancy in multiple sclerosis. The data were produced by immunoSEQ multiplex PCR, yet TCRdb's version contains in-frame clones alone and is incomplete. The table shows about 40,000 clones, with roughly 91% occurring only once. Sequencing used CD8+ T cells from peripheral blood mononuclear cells, obtained before pregnancy. The receptor source for this set is a female donor with multiple sclerosis, enrolled in a pregnancy study. Each CDR3 is given with its conserved first and last residue. A D gene is named only where the DNA matches it firmly. A row's size may be missing; if present it is once, few, many or a size class.

CDR3 DNA,CDR3 protein,J gene,clone size,D gene,V gene
TGCGCCAGCAGCTACAGCGGGAGCGGCGGGGAGCTGTTTTTT,CASSYSGSGGELFF,TRBJ2-2,.,TRBD2,TRBV5-1
TGTGCCAGCAGTTTAAGGGACAGGGTGGGAGATGAGCAGTTCTTC,CASSLRDRVGDEQFF,TRBJ2-1,once,TRBD1,TRBV27
TGTGCCAGCAGCTTAGCGACTAGCGGGGCCTACGAGCAGTACTTC,CASSLATSGAYEQYF,TRBJ2-7,.,TRBD2,TRBV11-2
TGTGCCAGCAGCTCGAGGACTAGCGGGAAAGGTGTAAGCTCCTACGAGCAGTACTTC,CASSSRTSGKGVSSYEQYF,TRBJ2-7,.,TRBD2,TRBV7-9
TGTGCCAGCAGCTTAGGCGGGACAGGGGCGTACGAGCAGTACTTC,CASSLGGTGAYEQYF,TRBJ2-7,.,TRBD1,TRBV5-6
TGTGCCAGCAGCCAAGATGGGCGACAGGGGTACGAGCAGTTCTTC,CASSQDGRQGYEQFF,TRBJ2-1,.,TRBD1,TRBV14
TGTGCCAGCAGCCCTTCGCTAGCCCACACCGGGGAGCTGTTTTTT,CASSPSLAHTGELFF,TRBJ2-2,.,.,TRBV9
TGTGCCAGCAGTTTTGGAGGCCACGAGCAGTACTTC,CASSFGGHEQYF,TRBJ2-7,.,.,TRBV27
TGTGCCAGCAGTTACGAAGAGCGGGATCTAATCAATGAGCAGTTCTTC,CASSYEERDLINEQFF,TRBJ2-1,few,TRBD2,TRBV6-5
TGTGCCAGCAGCTTAACCCAGGGGGCAAATGAGCAGTTCTTC,CASSLTQGANEQFF,TRBJ2-1,.,TRBD1,TRBV7-8
TGTGCCAGCACATGGACTAGCGGGAGCGTGTCCATGGAGACCCAGTACTTC,CASTWTSGSVSMETQYF,TRBJ2-5,few,TRBD2,TRBV2
TGCGCCAGCAGCCAAGGAAGTGGCTCCATCGATGAGCAGTTCTTC,CASSQGSGSIDEQFF,TRBJ2-1,.,.,TRBV4-3
TGTGCCAGTAGTATCGGGGGAGGGGAACAAGAGACCCAGTACTTC,CASSIGGGEQETQYF,TRBJ2-5,.,TRBD2,TRBV19
TGTGCCAGCAGTGGGGCTAGCGGGAGTAATGAGCAGTTCTTC,CASSGASGSNEQFF,TRBJ2-1,.,TRBD2,TRBV2
TGTGCCAGCAGGGCCTCTGTTTCCTACAATGAGCAGTTCTTC,CASRASVSYNEQFF,TRBJ2-1,.,.,TRBV28
TGTGCCACCTCTTTTGGAGGAAGGTCGACCTACAATGAGCAGTTCTTC,CATSFGGRSTYNEQFF,TRBJ2-1,.,.,TRBV19
TGTGCCAGCATAGCGGGGGACTTACACGAGCAGTACTTC,CASIAGDLHEQYF,TRBJ2-7,few,TRBD2,TRBV6-1
TGTGCCAGCAGCCCGCCGGGCAATGAGCAGTTCTTC,CASSPPGNEQFF,TRBJ2-1,.,.,TRBV7-9
TGTGCCAGCAGTTCCCGATCAGGCAATGAGCAGTTCTTC,CASSSRSGNEQFF,TRBJ2-1,.,.,TRBV27
TGTGCCAGCAGCCCCCGACTAGCCAGCTCCTACAATGAGCAGTTCTTC,CASSPRLASSYNEQFF,TRBJ2-1,.,TRBD2,TRBV14
TGTGCCAGCAGTTTATCCGGACAGTACAATGAGCAGTTCTTC,CASSLSGQYNEQFF,TRBJ2-1,.,.,TRBV27
TGCAGCGTTGAAGAGACAGCTAACACAGATACGCAGTATTTT,CSVEETANTDTQYF,TRBJ2-3,.,.,TRBV29-1
TGTGCCAGCAGCCTAACACTTGGACAGGGGGTCACTGAAGCTTTCTTT,CASSLTLGQGVTEAFF,TRBJ1-1,once,TRBD1,TRBV9
TGTGCCAGCAGCCGAGATAGCGGGAGTCTGAGGCAAGAGACCCAGTACTTC,CASSRDSGSLRQETQYF,TRBJ2-5,.,TRBD2,TRBV28
TGTGCCAGCAGCCCTCGTCCCTACGAGCAGTACTTC,CASSPRPYEQYF,TRBJ2-7,.,.,TRBV11-2
TGTGCCAGTAGTATGTCGGGGGAGCAGTACTTC,CASSMSGEQYF,TRBJ2-7,.,.,TRBV19
TGTGCCAGCAGTGACGGGGGGACAGGGGGGAGCAATGAGCAGTTCTTC,CASSDGGTGGSNEQFF,TRBJ2-1,.,TRBD1,TRBV6-4
TGTGCCAGCAGCGTAGTGGCTGGCTATGGCTACACCTTC,CASSVVAGYGYTF,TRBJ1-2,.,.,TRBV9